One sample yielded the 21 T cell receptor beta chains listed below, sequenced in a study of cytomegalovirus exposure and HLA in healthy donors. PCR was performed using 60 Vbeta and 13 Jbeta primers. The method was immunoSEQ multiplex PCR; TCRdb's version includes in-frame clones alone and lacks a portion of them. The sample comprises around 130,000 clones, roughly 68% of which are singletons, and less than 7% rests with the top ten. Sequencing input: PBMCs. All receptors come from a woman in her fifties or sixties in good health and CMV-seropositive.

The chain recombines TRBV5-1 with TRBJ2-3, with D hard to call. Trimming shortened V by 3 bases and J by 6 bases, and 5 bases separated the two germline ends. The CDR3 sequence is 11 residues long. The V gene's germline CDR1 is SGHRS and CDR2 YFSETQ. The CDR3 loop is CASSSGDTQYF. CDR3 DNA: TGCGCCAGCAGCTCGGGTGATACGCAGTATTTT.

V gene TRBV10-3 combines with J gene TRBJ2-2; no firm D call. CDR3 length equals 16 residues. Between the trimmed V and J ends, which lost 4 bases and 1 base, there was a span of 13 bases. Germline V lookup: CDR1 ENHRY, CDR2 SYGVKD. The CDR3 protein is CAISAEEHGNTGELFF. CDR3 sequence (DNA): TGTGCCATCAGTGCCGAGGAGCATGGGAACACCGGGGAGCTGTTTTTT.

The genes are TRBV7-8 and TRBJ2-1; 10 nucleotides agree with TRBD2. CDR3 length: 15 amino acids. V lost 1 base, J lost 6 bases, and 3 bases stayed unmatched. Germline CDR1 is SGHVS and CDR2 is FQNEAQ. CDR3 in amino acids: CASSLGAGGLNEQFF. In DNA, the CDR3 is TGTGCCAGCAGCTTAGGAGCGGGGGGGCTCAATGAGCAGTTCTTC. Looking up the rest from reference TRBV7-8 and TRBJ2-1 gives the full variable domain: GAGVSQSPRYKVAKRGQDVALRCDPISGHVSLFWYQQALGQGPEFLTYFQNEAQLDKSGLPSDRFFAERPEGSVSTLKIQRTQQEDSAVYLCASSLGAGGLNEQFFGPGTRLTVL.

This clone has a single count. The V and J genes are TRBV11-1 and TRBJ2-7; D is possibly TRBD1 (6 bases). Per germline, CDR1 SGHAT and CDR2 FQDESV (reference sequence). This CDR3 region has 13 residues. Trimming removed 8 bases at V and 0 bases at J, with 11 bases between. In nucleotides, the CDR3 is TGTGCCAGCGGACCGGGACACTCCTACGAGCAGTACTTC. Translated: CASGPGHSYEQYF. Supplemented by reference TRBV11-1 and TRBJ2-7, the full variable domain reads EAEVAQSPRYKITEKSQAVAFWCDPISGHATLYWYRQILGQGPELLVQFQDESVVDDSQLPKDRFSAERLKGVDSTLKIQPAELGDSAMYLCASGPGHSYEQYFGPGTRLTVT.

This clone was counted between two and nine times. This chain connects TRBV5-1 to TRBJ1-4; TRBD1 matches 10 bases. The V gene end was trimmed by 3 bases and the J gene end by 8 bases; junction bases not matched to a gene: 7. CDR1 and CDR2 (germline): SGHRS, YFSETQ. The CDR3 is 15 residues long. In DNA, the CDR3 is TGCGCCAGCAGCTCCTCCGGGACAGGGGAAGAAAAACTGTTTTTT. It codes for CASSSSGTGEEKLFF.

In the case of this clone: One junction end does not reproduce the germline sequence, and a read error may be involved. The V call is TRBV6-4, the J call TRBJ1-5; no definite D call. The CDR3 spans 13 residues. CDR1 is MRHNA and CDR2 is SNTAGT in the germline V gene. In DNA, the CDR3 is TGTGCCAGCAGTCTAGATAGCAATAAGCCCCAGCATTTT. Translating gives CASSLDSNKPQHF.

This clone was seen a handful of times. This chain links TRBV7-2 with TRBJ1-1; D remains unclear. Trimming took off 0 bases at V and 7 bases at J, with 6 bases between the two ends. The CDR3 covers 12 residues. Germline V gives CDR1 SGHTA, CDR2 FQGNSA. The CDR3 reads CASSLARSEAFF. The CDR3 nucleotides read TGTGCCAGCAGCTTAGCGCGAAGTGAAGCTTTCTTT. The whole variable domain, remainder taken from reference TRBV7-2 and TRBJ1-1, is GAGVSQSPSNKVTEKGKDVELRCDPISGHTALYWYRQSLGQGLEFLIYFQGNSAPDKSGLPSDRFSAERTGGSVSTLTIQRTQQEDSAVYLCASSLARSEAFFGQGTRLTVV.

The rearrangement uses TRBV29-1 and TRBJ1-1; D call uncertain. CDR3 length: 11 residues. V was shortened by 5 bases and J by 3 bases, with 7 bases between the two germline ends. Germline V gives CDR1 SQVTM, CDR2 ANQGSEA. The CDR3 sequence is CSVRPDTEAFF. The CDR3 region has the DNA TGCAGCGTTCGTCCGGACACTGAAGCTTTCTTT.

This clone showed up just a few times. The chain couples TRBV6-5 to TRBJ1-1, with a tentative D call TRBD1 (5 bases). Trimming left V 2 bases short and J 11 bases short, with 18 bases between. This CDR3 region has 14 residues. Per germline, CDR1 MNHEY and CDR2 SVGAGI. The CDR3 protein is CASSYGGTGNEAFF. CDR3 nucleotide sequence: TGTGCCAGCAGTTACGGGGGGACCGGCAACGAGGCTTTCTTT.

The chain uses TRBV10-3 and TRBJ1-2; D is perhaps TRBD1 (6 bases). V lost 0 bases and J 7 bases, leaving 9 bases between the germline ends. The length of the CDR3 is 13 residues. The germline CDR1 and CDR2 sequences are ENHRY and SYGVKD. The DNA of the CDR3 is TGTGCCATCAGTGAGTCAAGGGGGTTTGGCTACACCTTC. This sequence encodes CAISESRGFGYTF.

V gene TRBV5-5 combines with J gene TRBJ2-5; 8 bases line up with TRBD2. This CDR3 region has 15 residues. The germline V gene encodes CDR1 SGHKS and CDR2 YYEKEE (reference sequence). V was pared by 8 bases and J by 1 base, with 10 bases of the junction left unmatched. The CDR3 DNA sequence: TGTGCCAGTGTTCGGAGCGGGGGCTCCCAAGAGACCCAGTACTTC. This encodes CASVRSGGSQETQYF.

The V call is TRBV6-6, the J call TRBJ1-2; the match to TRBD1 covers 11 bases. Trimming at V came to 6 bases and at J to 3 bases, leaving 6 bases not matched to a gene. Germline V lookup: CDR1 MNHNY, CDR2 SVGAGI (reference sequence). This CDR3 is built from 15 residues. CDR3 sequence reads: CASRADRGPHYGYTF. CDR3 coding DNA: TGTGCCAGCAGGGCGGACAGGGGGCCCCACTATGGCTACACCTTC.

This chain uses TRBV29-1 with TRBJ2-5, with TRBD1 matching over 8 bases. The DNA end is more similar to TRBJ2-7, so the J call may be wrong. Germline V gives CDR1 SQVTM, CDR2 ANQGSEA. This CDR3 is built from 13 residues. The CDR3 here is CSVAGGAGYEQYF. CDR3 DNA: TGCAGCGTTGCAGGGGGCGCGGGCTACGAGCAGTACTTC.

The chain links TRBV19 to TRBJ1-6, with D perhaps TRBD1 (5 bases). Germline assignment: CDR1 LNHDA and CDR2 SQIVND (reference sequence). V lost 4 bases and J 11 bases, leaving 15 bases between the germline ends. The CDR3 is 14 residues long. The CDR3 protein is CASSRERGPAPLHF. CDR3 coding DNA: TGTGCCAGTAGTAGGGAGCGGGGACCGGCACCCCTCCACTTT.

This clone showed up just once. The chain combines TRBV7-2 with TRBJ1-1; TRBD1 is a possible D gene (6 bases). Trimming removed 2 bases at V and 8 bases at J, with 12 bases between. The CDR3 covers 13 residues. From germline, CDR1 is SGHTA and CDR2 FQGNSA. This CDR3 is CASSLRGAPEAFF. In nucleotides, the CDR3 is TGTGCCAGCAGCTTACGGGGGGCCCCCGAAGCTTTCTTT.

The CDR3 DNA reads TGTGCCAGCAGTTACTCGTCAGGGATCACCGGGGAGCTGTTTTTT. Its translation: CASSYSSGITGELFF. This chain connects TRBV6-5 to TRBJ2-2; a possible D gene is TRBD1 (5 bases). V was shortened by 0 bases and J by 4 bases, with 9 bases between the two germline ends. The CDR3 consists of 15 residues. From germline, CDR1 is MNHEY and CDR2 SVGAGI.

The chain carries TRBV19 and TRBJ1-2; 11 bases are shared with TRBD1. Looked up from germline, CDR1 is LNHDA and CDR2 is SQIVND (reference sequence). The CDR3 spans 13 residues. Trimming removed 7 bases from V and 11 bases from J; junction bases left unmatched: 9. This CDR3 is CASNVGTGGRYTF. The CDR3 DNA is TGTGCCAGTAACGTAGGGACAGGGGGGCGATACACCTTC.

This clone was seen a single time. The genes are TRBV18 and TRBJ2-3; 8 bases match TRBD2. Germline V CDR1 and CDR2: KGHSH, LQKENI. The J segment lost 4 bases and the V segment lost 2 bases, leaving 8 bases of the junction unmatched. The CDR3 extends over 16 amino acids. CDR3 nucleotide sequence: TGTGCCAGCTCACCAGGGACTAGGGGTTCGGCAGATACGCAGTATTTT. Its protein is CASSPGTRGSADTQYF.

The CDR3 DNA sequence: TGCAGCGTTGGGGGACAGGGGGTGACAGCTAACTATGGCTACACCTTC. It translates to CSVGGQGVTANYGYTF. The gene calls are TRBV29-1 and TRBJ1-2; 11 positions match TRBD1. CDR1 is SQVTM, CDR2 ANQGSEA, per germline. V dropped 4 bases and J dropped 0; count of bases not matched to a gene: 7. The CDR3 extends over 16 amino acids.

This sequence joins TRBV27 and TRBJ2-1; 10 bases map to TRBD2. This CDR3 spans 18 amino acids. After removal of 2 bases from V and 3 bases from J, the junction contained 10 bases not matched to a gene. Per germline, CDR1 MNHEY and CDR2 SMNVEV (reference sequence). CDR3 DNA sequence: TGTGCCAGCAGTTTAGGGCCGCTAGCGGGGGTCCTCTACAATGAGCAGTTCTTC. Residues: CASSLGPLAGVLYNEQFF.

The V and J genes are TRBV10-3 and TRBJ1-4; 11 bases fit TRBD1. Per the germline V gene, CDR1 is ENHRY and CDR2 is SYGVKD. There are 15 residues in the CDR3. With 2 bases clipped from V and 8 bases from J, the junction kept 4 bases outside the gene matches. The CDR3 DNA sequence: TGTGCCATCAGTGAGAGGGGACAGGGGGAAGAAAAACTGTTTTTT. Encoded protein: CAISERGQGEEKLFF.